This is a list of T cell receptor beta chains from one sample in a study of neoadjuvant anti-PD-1 for oral cavity cancer. Using immunoSEQ multiplex PCR, the repertoire was profiled, and TCRdb retains in-frame clones only, with some absent. Here the sample spans over 14,000 clones, about 64% being singletons. The sample consisted of PBMCs, taken before nivolumab (anti-PD-1) treatment. These receptors were taken from a person aged 35-79 years with oral cavity squamous cell carcinoma. The CDR3 runs from the conserved cysteine through the conserved F or W. D genes are given only for firm matches. Some rows mark clone size as missing; the rest say once, few, many or name a class of expanded clone.

TRBV7-2	TRBJ2-7	.	.	CASSLGLKSGEQYF	TGTGCCAGCAGCTTAGGACTTAAGTCCGGCGAGCAGTACTTC
TRBV7-9	TRBJ2-1	.	.	CASSLYGLSAYNEQFF	TGTGCCAGCAGCCTATACGGACTATCGGCCTACAATGAGCAGTTCTTC
TRBV4-1	TRBJ1-2	.	.	CASSQIGSKVYGYTF	TGCGCCAGCAGCCAGATAGGGTCAAAAGTCTATGGCTACACCTTC
TRBV28	TRBJ2-1	.	TRBD2	CASSRRSGRQGEQFF	TGTGCCAGCAGCCGACGTAGCGGGAGGCAAGGTGAGCAGTTCTTC
TRBV6-5	TRBJ2-3	.	.	CASSYGPTDTQYF	TGTGCCAGCAGTTACGGACCCACAGATACGCAGTATTTT
TRBV7-9	TRBJ1-1	few	.	CASSRGLTEAFF	TGTGCCAGCAGCCGCGGATTGACTGAAGCTTTCTTT
TRBV5-6	TRBJ1-4	.	TRBD1	CASNDRGLSAENEKLFF	TGTGCCAGCAACGACAGGGGATTGTCCGCAGAAAATGAAAAACTGTTTTTT
TRBV7-8	TRBJ2-3	once	.	CASREKTDTQYF	TGTGCCAGCAGGGAGAAGACAGATACGCAGTATTTT
TRBV7-9	TRBJ2-1	.	.	CASSLGGYEQFF	TGTGCCAGCAGCTTAGGAGGGTATGAGCAGTTCTTC
TRBV5-1	TRBJ1-1	few	.	CASRGQIMNTEAFF	TGCGCCAGCAGAGGACAGATCATGAACACTGAAGCTTTCTTT
TRBV5-5	TRBJ2-1	.	TRBD2	CASSLGLDAYEQFF	TGTGCCAGCAGCCTGGGACTAGATGCTTATGAGCAGTTCTTC
TRBV5-1	TRBJ2-5	.	.	CASSPSPGTQYF	TGCGCCAGCAGCCCCTCCCCCGGGACCCAGTACTTC
TRBV2	TRBJ2-3	.	TRBD2	CASSSTAPSTSGRQDTQYF	TGTGCCAGCAGCTCAACAGCCCCTTCGACTAGCGGGAGGCAGGATACGCAGTATTTT
TRBV6-1	TRBJ2-3	.	.	CASSGRTVDTQYF	TGTGCCAGCAGTGGAAGAACGGTCGATACGCAGTATTTT
TRBV5-1	TRBJ1-4	.	.	CASSLDQVLANEKLFF	TGCGCCAGCAGCTTGGATCAGGTCCTGGCTAATGAAAAACTGTTTTTT
TRBV10-3	TRBJ2-7	.	TRBD1	CATKVDRAYEQYF	TGTGCCACAAAAGTCGACAGGGCCTACGAGCAGTACTTC
TRBV28	TRBJ2-3	.	.	CASGDLGSDDTQYF	TGTGCCAGCGGGGATCTCGGGTCGGATGATACGCAGTATTTT
TRBV28	TRBJ1-5	few	.	CASSSPRGSSRRPQHF	TGTGCCAGCAGTTCCCCCCGGGGGTCATCGAGGCGGCCCCAGCATTTT
TRBV2	TRBJ2-5	.	TRBD2	CASSTSGRARETQYF	TGTGCCAGCTCTACTAGCGGGAGGGCAAGAGAGACCCAGTACTTC
TRBV6-1	TRBJ2-5	.	TRBD1	CASTYRGVVQETQYF	TGTGCCAGCACCTACAGGGGCGTCGTCCAAGAGACCCAGTACTTC
TRBV7-2	TRBJ1-1	.	.	CASSWSGSGTEAFF	TGTGCCAGCAGCTGGTCAGGGAGTGGTACTGAAGCTTTCTTT
TRBV5-4	TRBJ1-3	few	.	CASSAQGRNTIYF	TGTGCCAGCAGCGCACAGGGTAGAAACACCATATATTTT
TRBV27	TRBJ2-1	.	.	CASSLGERANEQFF	TGTGCCAGCAGTTTAGGGGAACGGGCCAATGAGCAGTTCTTC
TRBV10-1	TRBJ1-5	few	TRBD1	CASSESRDRPKNQPQHF	TGCGCCAGCAGTGAGTCTAGGGACAGACCGAAAAATCAGCCCCAGCATTTT
TRBV5-4	TRBJ1-1	few	TRBD1	CASSLGWDRGTEAFF	TGTGCCAGCAGCTTGGGTTGGGACAGGGGTACTGAAGCTTTCTTT
TRBV7-8	TRBJ2-3	.	.	CASSPSRSVSDTQYF	TGTGCCAGCAGCCCGAGCCGGAGCGTCTCAGATACGCAGTATTTT
TRBV6-5	TRBJ2-7	.	.	CASSTQNSYEQYF	TGTGCCAGCAGTACCCAGAACTCCTACGAGCAGTACTTC
TRBV4-1	TRBJ2-3	.	TRBD1	CASSQGQGVETDTQYF	TGCGCCAGCAGCCAAGGACAGGGGGTCGAGACAGATACGCAGTATTTT
TRBV5-1	TRBJ1-1	few	TRBD1	CASSLTGGVTEAFF	TGCGCCAGCAGCTTAACAGGGGGCGTCACTGAAGCTTTCTTT
TRBV30	TRBJ1-5	.	.	CAWSGSPASQPQHF	TGTGCCTGGAGCGGGTCCCCCGCGAGCCAGCCCCAGCATTTT
TRBV5-4	TRBJ2-5	.	TRBD2	CASSFTGGGAQETQYF	TGTGCCAGCAGCTTCACTGGCGGGGGGGCTCAAGAGACCCAGTACTTC
TRBV27	TRBJ1-4	few	TRBD1	CASSRRTGRGEKLFF	TGTGCCAGCAGTCGACGGACAGGGCGAGGTGAAAAACTGTTTTTT
TRBV5-4	TRBJ1-1	few	.	CASSFGLNTEAFF	TGTGCCAGCAGCTTCGGATTGAACACTGAAGCTTTCTTT
TRBV6-1	TRBJ2-7	.	.	CASSEPGTGSYEQYF	TGTGCCAGCAGTGAACCCGGGACGGGCTCCTACGAGCAGTACTTC
TRBV4-1	TRBJ2-3	.	TRBD2	CASSLLLAGGSDTQYF	TGCGCCAGCAGCCTCCTACTAGCGGGAGGCTCAGATACGCAGTATTTT
TRBV5-1	TRBJ1-1	.	.	CASSLSRGSLTEAFF	TGCGCCAGCAGCTTATCCAGGGGAAGTCTGACTGAAGCTTTCTTT
TRBV4-1	TRBJ1-2	.	.	CASSQVGFIYGYTF	TGCGCCAGCAGCCAAGTAGGATTCATATATGGCTACACCTTC
TRBV11-2	TRBJ2-2	.	.	CASSFARVPGELFF	TGTGCCAGCAGCTTCGCCAGGGTACCCGGGGAGCTGTTTTTT
TRBV6-1	TRBJ1-3	.	TRBD1	CASSASDRVATIYF	TGTGCCAGCAGTGCCTCCGACAGGGTGGCCACCATATATTTT
TRBV13	TRBJ2-7	few	TRBD1	CASSLGTGSGSEQYF	TGTGCCAGCAGCTTAGGGACAGGGAGCGGTTCTGAGCAGTACTTC
TRBV28	TRBJ1-1	few	.	CASSSTPWTEAFF	TGTGCCAGCAGTTCTACCCCATGGACTGAAGCTTTCTTT
TRBV28	TRBJ1-5	.	TRBD1	CASSLAGQGDQPQHF	TGTGCCAGCAGCCTAGCGGGACAGGGGGATCAGCCCCAGCATTTT
TRBV7-2	TRBJ2-7	.	TRBD2	CASSEGSGSSYEQYF	TGTGCCAGCAGCGAAGGGAGCGGGAGCTCCTACGAGCAGTACTTC
TRBV11-2	TRBJ2-6	.	.	CATRRPGSGANVLTF	TGTGCCACCCGACGACCAGGGTCCGGGGCCAACGTCCTGACTTTC
TRBV4-1	TRBJ2-5	.	.	CASSPTPVRWRLQETQYF	TGCGCCAGCAGCCCAACCCCCGTTCGGTGGCGGCTACAAGAGACCCAGTACTTC
TRBV7-8	TRBJ1-5	few	.	CASSLVGSQPQHF	TGTGCCAGCAGCTTAGTGGGGAGTCAGCCCCAGCATTTT
TRBV7-3	TRBJ1-2	.	.	CASSIWTDRGGYTF	TGTGCCAGCAGCATATGGACAGACCGGGGAGGCTACACCTTC
TRBV5-8	TRBJ1-2	.	.	CASSLRGIRGYTF	TGTGCCAGCAGCTTAAGAGGGATCCGTGGCTACACCTTC
TRBV11-2	TRBJ2-7	.	.	CASSLDPGFLVEQYF	TGTGCCAGCAGCTTAGATCCGGGGTTTTTAGTCGAGCAGTACTTC